At least ten counts were recorded for the clone carrying this T cell receptor (beta chain). Its antigen remains unknown. The sample comes from a study of identical twins. V lost 3 bases and J lost 3; bases outside the gene matches: 5. This CDR3 has 15 residues. Findings and caveats of the study: Cross-sectional statistical analysis, not tracking of the same donors, underpinned the conclusions. Alpha sequences that were out-of-frame and twin-shared showed an excess of low generation probability.

Through template switching, a universal primer site was introduced, and the cDNA contained unique molecular identifiers. TCRdb ran MiXCR on the 5' RACE reads and lists one entry per CDR3 protein. The data contain roughly 1.6 million distinct CDR3 sequences, less than 35% of them singletons. This chain connects TRBV12-3 or TRBV12-4 to TRBJ2-5, with 9 nucleotides matching TRBD2. The TCR originated in a newborn girl in good health. The sequencing input was cord blood. CDR3 sequence (DNA): TGTGCCAGCAGTTTGAGACTAGCGGCGGAAGAGACCCAGTACTTC. Encoded protein: CASSLRLAAEETQYF.